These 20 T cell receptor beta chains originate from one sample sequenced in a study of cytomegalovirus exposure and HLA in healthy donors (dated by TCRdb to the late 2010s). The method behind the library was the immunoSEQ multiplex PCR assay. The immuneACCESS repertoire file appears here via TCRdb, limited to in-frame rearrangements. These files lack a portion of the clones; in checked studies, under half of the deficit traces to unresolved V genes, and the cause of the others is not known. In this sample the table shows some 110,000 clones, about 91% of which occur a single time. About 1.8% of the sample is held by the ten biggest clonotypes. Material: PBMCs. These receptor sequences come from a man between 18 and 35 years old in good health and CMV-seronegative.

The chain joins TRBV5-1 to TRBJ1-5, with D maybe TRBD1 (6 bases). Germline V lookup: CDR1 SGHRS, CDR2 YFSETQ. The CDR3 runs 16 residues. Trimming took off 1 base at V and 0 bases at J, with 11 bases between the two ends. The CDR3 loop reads CASSLTGSYSNQPQHF. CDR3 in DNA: TGCGCCAGCAGCTTGACAGGGAGTTATAGCAATCAGCCCCAGCATTTT.

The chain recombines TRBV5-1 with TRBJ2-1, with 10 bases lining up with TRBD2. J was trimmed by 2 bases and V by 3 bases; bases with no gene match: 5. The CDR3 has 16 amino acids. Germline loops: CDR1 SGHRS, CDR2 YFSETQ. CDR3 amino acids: CASSSVAGGTYNEQFF. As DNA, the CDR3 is TGCGCCAGCAGCTCGGTAGCGGGAGGAACCTACAATGAGCAGTTCTTC.

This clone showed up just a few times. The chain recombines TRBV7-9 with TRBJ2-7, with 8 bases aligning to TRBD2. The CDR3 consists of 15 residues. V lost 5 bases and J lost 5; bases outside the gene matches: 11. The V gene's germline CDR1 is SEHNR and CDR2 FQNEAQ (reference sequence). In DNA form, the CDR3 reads TGTGCCAGCAGCCCCGGGGGGGGTCGGTCGAACGAGCAGTACTTC. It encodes CASSPGGGRSNEQYF.

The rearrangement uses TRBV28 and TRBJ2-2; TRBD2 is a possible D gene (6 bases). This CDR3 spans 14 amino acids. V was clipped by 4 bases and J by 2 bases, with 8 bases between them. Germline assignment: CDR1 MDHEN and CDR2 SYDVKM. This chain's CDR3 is CASSWEENTGELFF. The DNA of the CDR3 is TGTGCCAGCAGTTGGGAGGAAAACACCGGGGAGCTGTTTTTT. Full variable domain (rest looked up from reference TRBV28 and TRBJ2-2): DVKVTQSSRYLVKRTGEKVFLECVQDMDHENMFWYRQDPGLGLRLIYFSYDVKMKEKGDIPEGYSVSREKKERFSLILESASTNQTSMYLCASSWEENTGELFFGEGSRLTVL.

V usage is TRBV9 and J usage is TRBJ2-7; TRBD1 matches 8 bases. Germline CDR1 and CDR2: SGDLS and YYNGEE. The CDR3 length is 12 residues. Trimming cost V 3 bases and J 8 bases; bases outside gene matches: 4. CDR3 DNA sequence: TGTGCCAGCAGCGGGACAGGGTTCCAGCAGTACTTC. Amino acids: CASSGTGFQQYF.

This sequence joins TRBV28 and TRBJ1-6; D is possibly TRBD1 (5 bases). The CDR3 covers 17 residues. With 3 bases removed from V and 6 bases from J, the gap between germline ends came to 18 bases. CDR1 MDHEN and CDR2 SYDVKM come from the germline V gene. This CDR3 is CASSLVQGTAFNSPLHF. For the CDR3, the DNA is TGTGCCAGCAGTTTGGTTCAGGGAACCGCATTTAATTCACCCCTCCACTTT.

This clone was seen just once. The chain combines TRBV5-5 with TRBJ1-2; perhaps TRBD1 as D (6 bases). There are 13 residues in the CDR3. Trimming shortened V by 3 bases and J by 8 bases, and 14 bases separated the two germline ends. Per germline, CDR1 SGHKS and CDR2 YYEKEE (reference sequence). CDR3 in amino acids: CASSWDTPGGYTF. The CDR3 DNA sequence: TGTGCCAGCAGCTGGGACACCCCAGGCGGCTACACCTTC. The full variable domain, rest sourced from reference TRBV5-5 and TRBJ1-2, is DAGVTQSPTHLIKTRGQQVTLRCSPISGHKSVSWYQQVLGQGPQFIFQYYEKEERGRGNFPDRFSARQFPNYSSELNVNALLLGDSALYLCASSWDTPGGYTFGSGTRLTVV.

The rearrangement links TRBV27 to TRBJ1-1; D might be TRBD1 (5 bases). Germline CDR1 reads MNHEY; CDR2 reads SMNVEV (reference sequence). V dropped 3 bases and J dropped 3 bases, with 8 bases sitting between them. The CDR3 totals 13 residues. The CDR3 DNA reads TGTGCCAGCAGTTTTTCGGGGGACACTGAAGCTTTCTTT. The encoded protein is CASSFSGDTEAFF.

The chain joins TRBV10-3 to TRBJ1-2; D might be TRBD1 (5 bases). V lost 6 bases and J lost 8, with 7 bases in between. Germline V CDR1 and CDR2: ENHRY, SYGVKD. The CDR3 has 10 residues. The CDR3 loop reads CAIRSGGYTF. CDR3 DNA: TGTGCCATCAGGTCAGGGGGCTACACCTTC.

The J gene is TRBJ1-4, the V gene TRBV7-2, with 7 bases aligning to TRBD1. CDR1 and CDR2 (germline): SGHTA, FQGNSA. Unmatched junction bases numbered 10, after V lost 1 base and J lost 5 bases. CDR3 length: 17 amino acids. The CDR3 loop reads CASSLDARSRGNEKLFF. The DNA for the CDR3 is TGTGCCAGCAGCTTAGACGCACGGTCCAGGGGGAATGAAAAACTGTTTTTT.

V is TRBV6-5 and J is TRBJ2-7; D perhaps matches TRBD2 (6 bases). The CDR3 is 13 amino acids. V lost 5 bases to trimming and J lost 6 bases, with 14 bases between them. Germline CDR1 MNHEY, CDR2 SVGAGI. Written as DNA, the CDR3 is TGTGCCAGCAGTCTGCTGCGGGACGTCGAGCAGTACTTC. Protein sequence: CASSLLRDVEQYF.

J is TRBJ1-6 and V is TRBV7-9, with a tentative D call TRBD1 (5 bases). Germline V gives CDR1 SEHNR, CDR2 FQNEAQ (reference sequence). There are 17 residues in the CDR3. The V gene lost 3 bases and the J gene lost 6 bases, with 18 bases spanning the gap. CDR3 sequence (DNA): TGTGCCAGCAGCTTGGTGTATCAGGGAGGAAGTAATTCACCCCTCCACTTT. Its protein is CASSLVYQGGSNSPLHF.

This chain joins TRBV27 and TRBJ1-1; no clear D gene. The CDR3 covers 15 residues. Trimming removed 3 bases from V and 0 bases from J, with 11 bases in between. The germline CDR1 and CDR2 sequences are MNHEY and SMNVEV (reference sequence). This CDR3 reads CASSFFSSVNTEAFF. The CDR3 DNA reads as TGTGCCAGCAGTTTTTTTTCATCGGTGAACACTGAAGCTTTCTTT.

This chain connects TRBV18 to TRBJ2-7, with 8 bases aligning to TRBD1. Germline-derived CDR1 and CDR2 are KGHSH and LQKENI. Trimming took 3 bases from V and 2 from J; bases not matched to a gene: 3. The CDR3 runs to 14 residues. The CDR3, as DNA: TGTGCCAGCTCACCGCCGGGACAGGCCTACGAGCAGTACTTC. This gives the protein CASSPPGQAYEQYF.

CDR3 coding DNA: TGTGCCAGCAGACCCGTTCCAACGGAGGGCTACAATGAGCAGTTCTTC. This translates into CASRPVPTEGYNEQFF. The gene calls are TRBV13 and TRBJ2-1; a weak D match, TRBD2 (6 bases). Looked up from germline, CDR1 is PRHDT and CDR2 is FYEKMQ (reference sequence). V gave up 6 bases and J gave up 3 bases, with 18 bases separating them. CDR3 size: 16 residues.

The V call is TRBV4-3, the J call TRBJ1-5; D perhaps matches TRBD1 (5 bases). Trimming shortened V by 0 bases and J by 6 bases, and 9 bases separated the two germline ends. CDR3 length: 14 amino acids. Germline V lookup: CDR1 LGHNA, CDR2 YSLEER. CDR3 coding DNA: TGCGCCAGCAGCCAAGAAACTCAGGGTCAGCCCCAGCATTTT. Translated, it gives CASSQETQGQPQHF.

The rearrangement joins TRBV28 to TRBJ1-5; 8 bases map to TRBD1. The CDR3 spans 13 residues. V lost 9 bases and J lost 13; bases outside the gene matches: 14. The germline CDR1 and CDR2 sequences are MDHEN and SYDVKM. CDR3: CASRRDRPGTQHF. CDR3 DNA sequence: TGTGCCAGTAGACGGGACAGGCCGGGAACACAGCATTTT.

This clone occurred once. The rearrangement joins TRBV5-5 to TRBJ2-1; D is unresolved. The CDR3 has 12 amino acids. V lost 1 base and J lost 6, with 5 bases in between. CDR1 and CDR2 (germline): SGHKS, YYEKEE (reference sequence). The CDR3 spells CASSLSTNEQFF. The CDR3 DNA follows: TGTGCCAGCAGCTTGTCTACCAATGAGCAGTTCTTC.

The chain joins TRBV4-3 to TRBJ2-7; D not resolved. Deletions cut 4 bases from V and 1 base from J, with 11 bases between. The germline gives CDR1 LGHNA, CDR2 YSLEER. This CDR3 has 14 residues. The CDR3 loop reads CASSPVPLSYEQYF. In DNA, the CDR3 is TGCGCCAGCAGCCCCGTCCCTTTATCCTACGAGCAGTACTTC.

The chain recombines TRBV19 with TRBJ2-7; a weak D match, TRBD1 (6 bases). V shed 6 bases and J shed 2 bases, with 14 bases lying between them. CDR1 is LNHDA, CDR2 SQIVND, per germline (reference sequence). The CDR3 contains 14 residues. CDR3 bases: TGTGCCAGTAGCCCGGGACACTCTACCTACGAGCAGTACTTC. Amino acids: CASSPGHSTYEQYF.